The 29 T cell receptor beta chains presented below share a single source sample, sequenced in a study of blood T cells in healthy people across ages. The authors ran a second PCR of roughly 7 to 11 cycles using a sample-barcoded 5' primer and a J-beta primer mix. TCRdb recomputed calls from the 5' RACE reads with MiXCR, one row per CDR3 protein. The sample consists of 1.5 million to 1.8 million distinct CDR3 sequences, approximately 39% of them appearing once. Sample: blood. Receptor source: a woman in her late teens or twenties in good health.

The genes are TRBV18 and TRBJ1-2, with no clear D. This CDR3 region has 13 residues. The germline gives CDR1 KGHSH, CDR2 LQKENI. Trimming removed 5 bases at V and 2 bases at J, with 9 bases between. CDR3 region: CASSRETNYGYTF. The CDR3 DNA reads TGTGCCAGCTCAAGAGAGACCAACTATGGCTACACCTTC.

The J gene is TRBJ2-3, the V gene TRBV20-1, with no clear D. This CDR3 is 11 amino acids long. Per the germline V gene, CDR1 is DFQATT and CDR2 is SNEGSKA (reference sequence). Trimming removed 6 bases at V and 4 bases at J, with 8 bases between. Here the CDR3 reads CSAKKADTQYF. The CDR3 region has the DNA TGCAGTGCCAAAAAAGCAGATACGCAGTATTTT.

The CDR3 loop reads CASSQEEGHPPTF. The CDR3 bases are TGTGCCAGCAGCCAAGAAGAGGGTCACCCGCCCACCTTC. V gene TRBV4-2 combines with J gene TRBJ1-2; no clear D. This CDR3 is 13 amino acids long. Trimming shortened V by 0 bases and J by 13 bases, and 15 bases separated the two germline ends. Germline lookup yields CDR1 LGHNA and CDR2 YNFKEQ.

On this clonotype: A much larger clone differs by one base, so this may be a read error. The V gene is TRBV7-2, the J gene TRBJ2-4; 9 nucleotides line up with TRBD1. The CDR3 contains 15 residues. The V gene's germline CDR1 is SGHTA and CDR2 FQGNSA. The CDR3 nucleotides read TGTGCCCGCAGCTTAGCCCGGGGACAGGGTGGTTCTCAGTACTTC. This gives the protein CARSLARGQGGSQYF. Complete variable domain (other parts from reference TRBV7-2 and TRBJ2-4): GAGVSQSPSNKVTEKGKDVELRCDPISGHTALYWYRQSLGQGLEFLIYFQGNSAPDKSGLPSDRFSAERTGGSVSTLTIQRTQQEDSAVYLCARSLARGQGGSQYFGAGTRLSVL.

The J gene is TRBJ2-7, the V gene TRBV6-1; D is unclear. V was clipped by 2 bases and J by 7 bases, with 15 bases between them. The germline V gene has CDR1 MNHNS and CDR2 SASEGT. This CDR3 is built from 14 residues. CDR3 in DNA: TGTGCCAGCAGTGAATCCGGGCTGGTATTTGAGCAGTACTTC. It translates to CASSESGLVFEQYF.

The CDR3: CAIHRGQGDAQYF. CDR3 sequence (DNA): TGTGCCATCCACCGAGGGCAGGGGGACGCCCAGTACTTC. The gene calls are TRBV10-3 and TRBJ2-5; 7 positions agree with TRBD1. The CDR3 has 13 amino acids. The trim removed 8 bases at V and 9 bases at J, leaving 12 bases unmatched. CDR1 ENHRY and CDR2 SYGVKD come from the germline V gene.

This clonotype was counted many times. This chain links TRBV7-9 with TRBJ1-6; possibly TRBD1 for D (6 bases). The V gene lost 8 bases and the J gene lost 7 bases, with 12 bases spanning the gap. The V gene's germline CDR1 is SEHNR and CDR2 FQNEAQ (reference sequence). The CDR3 length is 13 residues. The CDR3 here is CASSGQGNSPLHF. CDR3 DNA: TGTGCCAGCTCGGGACAAGGGAATTCACCCCTCCACTTT.

The sample holds a few counts of this clonotype. V and J are TRBV9 and TRBJ2-3, with D unclear. V shed 1 base and J shed 2 bases, with 5 bases lying between them. This CDR3 is 13 amino acids long. CDR1 SGDLS and CDR2 YYNGEE come from the germline V gene. DNA of the CDR3: TGTGCCAGCAGCGTATTGTTCACAGATACGCAGTATTTT. Its translation is CASSVLFTDTQYF.

This clonotype was observed a few times. The chain couples TRBV28 to TRBJ1-6; the D gene is possibly TRBD1 (6 bases). Trimming stripped 7 bases from V and 6 bases from J, with 13 bases between. The CDR3 contains 14 residues. CDR1 and CDR2 from the germline V gene are MDHEN and SYDVKM. CDR3 coding DNA: TGTGCCAGCAAAAATACAGGGCGTAATTCACCCCTCCACTTT. Translation: CASKNTGRNSPLHF.

The V call is TRBV11-2, the J call TRBJ2-1; TRBD2 might be the D (7 bases). From germline, CDR1 is SGHAT and CDR2 FQNNGV. The CDR3 runs 15 residues. The germline V and J ends were trimmed by 4 bases and 5 bases, with 15 bases remaining between them. The CDR3 region has the DNA TGTGCCAGCAGCTCCGAGGGGGGGGGCCACAATGAGCAGTTCTTC. Translation gives CASSSEGGGHNEQFF. Complete variable domain (other parts from reference TRBV11-2 and TRBJ2-1): EAGVAQSPRYKIIEKRQSVAFWCNPISGHATLYWYQQILGQGPKLLIQFQNNGVVDDSQLPKDRFSAERLKGVDSTLKIQPAKLEDSAVYLCASSSEGGGHNEQFFGPGTRLTVL.

A few counts support this clonotype. The chain carries TRBV5-1 and TRBJ2-1, with unresolved D. Between the trimmed V and J ends, which lost 4 bases and 8 bases, there was a span of 10 bases. Germline V gives CDR1 SGHRS, CDR2 YFSETQ. CDR3 length: 12 amino acids. CDR3 DNA: TGCGCCAGCAGCCCCCAAGGAGATGAGCAGTTCTTC. Translating gives CASSPQGDEQFF.

V is TRBV21-1 and J is TRBJ2-7; the table's D call of TRBD1 was not tested on the DNA. The end of the DNA aligns better with TRBJ2-5, so the J call may be wrong. TRBV21-1 counts as a pseudogene. This CDR3 is 13 amino acids long. Here the CDR3 reads CACSKMGEETQYF. The CDR3 coding sequence is TGTGCCTGCAGTAAAATGGGCGAAGAGACCCAGTACTTC.

This clonotype occurred a few times. The chain employs TRBV10-3 and TRBJ2-5; no clear D. CDR1 ENHRY and CDR2 SYGVKD come from the germline V gene. The CDR3 is 12 amino acids. V gave up 2 bases and J gave up 11 bases, with 12 bases separating them. The CDR3 reads CAISEATKEQYF. In DNA form, the CDR3 reads TGTGCCATCAGTGAGGCGACAAAAGAGCAGTACTTC.

This chain links TRBV7-2 with TRBJ1-1; D possibly corresponds to TRBD1 (6 bases). Deletions cut 5 bases from V and 4 bases from J, with 17 bases between. Germline V gives CDR1 SGHTA, CDR2 FQGNSA. This CDR3 contains 15 residues. The CDR3 DNA reads as TGTGCCAGCAGCCAGGACAGTCCGGCAGTCACTGAAGCTTTCTTT. This codes for CASSQDSPAVTEAFF.

The V gene is TRBV6-1, the J gene TRBJ1-1; 10 bases align to TRBD1. The CDR3 consists of 16 residues. Germline values: CDR1 MNHNS, CDR2 SASEGT. Trimming at V came to 5 bases and at J to 4 bases, leaving 10 bases not matched to a gene. The CDR3: CASSKIGQGGFTEAFF. The CDR3 nucleotides are TGTGCCAGCAGTAAAATCGGACAGGGGGGTTTCACTGAAGCTTTCTTT.

This clonotype was picked up many times. The DNA of the CDR3 is TGCAGCGCGAGGACATTACACACAGATACGCAGTATTTT. Translation: CSARTLHTDTQYF. The rearrangement joins TRBV29-1 to TRBJ2-3; a weak D match, TRBD1 (5 bases). The germline CDR1 and CDR2 sequences are SQVTM and ANQGSEA. The CDR3 totals 13 residues. The germline V and J ends were trimmed by 7 bases and 2 bases, with 13 bases remaining between them.

This chain links TRBV12-3 or TRBV12-4 with TRBJ1-1; 12 positions match TRBD1. The CDR3 covers 18 residues. Germline trimming cut 5 bases from V and 6 bases from J; bases unmatched to any gene: 16. In DNA, the CDR3 is TGTGCCAGCAGTCAATCCATGGGACAGGGGGCGTCAGGCCCTGAAGCTTTCTTT. Translated: CASSQSMGQGASGPEAFF.

The rearrangement links TRBV7-8 to TRBJ2-7; TRBD1 might be the D (6 bases). V was pared by 4 bases and J by 4 bases, with 14 bases between. This CDR3 has 14 amino acids. From germline, CDR1 is SGHVS and CDR2 FQNEAQ. CDR3 bases: TGTGCCAGCAGCTCGGCAGGGGTAATGTACGAGCAGTACTTC. This encodes CASSSAGVMYEQYF.

The V call is TRBV6-6, the J call TRBJ1-2; D is ambiguous. Germline V gene sequence: CDR1 MNHNY, CDR2 SVGAGI (reference sequence). V was clipped by 7 bases and J by 7 bases, with 7 bases between them. The CDR3 spans 10 residues. CDR3 in amino acids: CASKACGYTF. Here the CDR3 DNA reads TGTGCCAGCAAGGCCTGTGGCTACACCTTC.

This chain uses TRBV27 with TRBJ2-1; a weak D match, TRBD1 (6 bases). The CDR3 has 12 amino acids. Trimming cost V 8 bases and J 8 bases, with 13 bases left between them. The germline V gene encodes CDR1 MNHEY and CDR2 SMNVEV (reference sequence). For the CDR3, the DNA is TGTGCCAGCGCAACAGGGTCTGATGAGCAGTTCTTC. Protein product: CASATGSDEQFF.

V usage is TRBV7-2 and J usage is TRBJ2-1; no firm D call. This CDR3 has 12 residues. Germline V gene data show CDR1 as SGHTA and CDR2 as FQGNSA. V dropped 3 bases and J dropped 9 bases, with 9 bases sitting between them. For the CDR3, the DNA is TGTGCCAGCAGCTTTGCCCGAGGTGAGCAGTTCTTC. Amino acids: CASSFARGEQFF.

In this sample, this clonotype turned up a few times. The chain uses TRBV7-9 and TRBJ2-3; a weak D match, TRBD2 (5 bases). CDR3 length: 12 residues. The V end lost 3 bases, the J end lost 10 bases, and 11 bases lay between the germline ends. Per the germline V gene, CDR1 is SEHNR and CDR2 is FQNEAQ (reference sequence). The CDR3 region is CASSFERRPQYF. The CDR3 DNA sequence: TGTGCCAGCAGCTTCGAACGGAGGCCGCAGTATTTT. The variable domain in full, with the rest retrieved from reference TRBV7-9 and TRBJ2-3, is DTGVSQNPRHKITKRGQNVTFRCDPISEHNRLYWYRQTLGQGPEFLTYFQNEAQLEKSRLLSDRFSAERPKGSFSTLEIQRTEQGDSAMYLCASSFERRPQYFGPGTRLTVL.

This clonotype turned up a few times. This sequence joins TRBV10-3 and TRBJ1-2; D is possibly TRBD1 (5 bases). In germline, CDR1 is ENHRY, CDR2 SYGVKD. Trimming stripped 10 bases from V and 2 bases from J, with 11 bases between. This CDR3 has 12 amino acids. In nucleotides, the CDR3 is TGTGCCACCGGGGACGGAAACTATGGCTACACCTTC. Translating it yields CATGDGNYGYTF.

The chain carries TRBV20-1 and TRBJ1-2; TRBD1 matches 9 bases. CDR1 and CDR2 from the germline V gene are DFQATT and SNEGSKA (reference sequence). V lost 1 base to trimming and J lost 4 bases; unmatched junction nucleotides: 4. The CDR3 covers 14 residues. CDR3 amino acids: CSARGTGEIYGYTF. Written as DNA, the CDR3 is TGCAGTGCTAGAGGGACAGGGGAAATCTATGGCTACACCTTC.

This clonotype was recorded a few times. The chain links TRBV7-2 to TRBJ2-7; 9 bases are a match to TRBD2. The CDR3 runs 15 residues. Per the germline V gene, CDR1 is SGHTA and CDR2 is FQGNSA. V was pared by 1 base and J by 5 bases, with 6 bases of the junction left unmatched. The CDR3 loop reads CASSLDLAGKDEQYF. Written as DNA, the CDR3 is TGTGCCAGCAGCTTAGACCTAGCGGGGAAAGACGAGCAGTACTTC.

The chain has TRBV9 and TRBJ2-7; unclear D gene. Germline assignment: CDR1 SGDLS and CDR2 YYNGEE. The ends were cut back, 0 bases at V and 3 bases at J, with 10 bases in the middle. The CDR3 extends over 14 amino acids. CDR3 sequence reads: CASSVDSTLYEQYF. The CDR3 DNA follows: TGTGCCAGCAGCGTAGATTCCACTCTCTACGAGCAGTACTTC.

The rearrangement uses TRBV7-3 and TRBJ2-1; no reliable D call. V was pared by 5 bases and J by 7 bases, with 15 bases between. This CDR3 comprises 14 residues. Per the germline V gene, CDR1 is SGHTA and CDR2 is FQGTGA. The CDR3 DNA is TGTGCCAGCAGCCTAGGGCCTGGGTGGAATGAGCAGTTCTTC. Translation: CASSLGPGWNEQFF.

The rearrangement uses TRBV7-2 and TRBJ2-7, with 7 bases matching TRBD2. Trimming took 5 bases from V and 1 from J; bases not matched to a gene: 5. Germline V gives CDR1 SGHTA, CDR2 FQGNSA. The CDR3 consists of 14 residues. CDR3 sequence reads: CASSVLRGSYEQYF. The CDR3 coding sequence is TGTGCCAGCAGCGTACTGCGGGGGTCCTACGAGCAGTACTTC.

A few counts support this clonotype. J is TRBJ1-4 and V is TRBV4-1; 8 nucleotides line up with TRBD1. The V gene's germline CDR1 is MGHRA and CDR2 YSYEKL. Germline trimming cut 0 bases from V and 2 bases from J; bases unmatched to any gene: 2. The CDR3 is 16 amino acids. The chain's CDR3 is CASSQDWTGTNEKLFF. The CDR3, as DNA: TGCGCCAGCAGCCAAGATTGGACAGGGACTAATGAAAAACTGTTTTTT.